These 15 T cell receptor beta chains were all obtained from the same sample, sequenced in a study of PD-1 blockade in mismatch repair-deficient tumors. Here immunoSEQ multiplex PCR was the method, and the copy in TCRdb shows in-frame clones only, minus some. The top ten hold roughly 2.5% of the sample, which has fewer than 100,000 clones, over 70% seen once. Specimen: peripheral blood, collected 12 weeks after starting pembrolizumab. The receptor source for this set is an adult with mismatch repair-deficient cancer.

This chain links TRBV27 with TRBJ2-1; D may correspond to TRBD1 or TRBD2 (6 bases each). The CDR3 has 16 amino acids. The germline V gene encodes CDR1 MNHEY and CDR2 SMNVEV (reference sequence). Trimming left V 2 bases short and J 4 bases short, with 15 bases between. DNA for the CDR3: TGTGCCAGCAGTTTAAGGGGGGTAACCAATTACAATGAGCAGTTCTTC. This gives the protein CASSLRGVTNYNEQFF.

The rearrangement links TRBV10-1 to TRBJ1-1; weak D call: TRBD1 (5 bases). CDR1 WNHNN and CDR2 SYGVQD come from the germline V gene (reference sequence). Between the trimmed V and J ends, which lost 3 bases and 1 base, there was a span of 6 bases. This CDR3 is built from 13 residues. The CDR3 region is CASSDRANTEAFF. The CDR3 nucleotides are TGCGCCAGCAGTGACAGGGCGAACACTGAAGCTTTCTTT.

The chain is built from TRBV7-3 and TRBJ2-1, with TRBD2 matching 7 bases. Germline V gene sequence: CDR1 SGHTA, CDR2 FQGTGA. V shed 5 bases, J shed 10 bases, and the junction held 14 bases outside the gene matches. CDR3 size: 15 residues. CDR3 residues: CASSEDGAGEEEQFF. As DNA, the CDR3 is TGTGCCAGCAGCGAAGATGGGGCGGGAGAGGAGGAGCAGTTCTTC.

The chain couples TRBV2 to TRBJ1-2; tentatively, D is TRBD1 (6 bases). CDR3 length: 13 residues. Germline CDR1 and CDR2: SNHLY and FYNNEI. Trimming removed 5 bases from V and 4 bases from J, with 11 bases in between. CDR3 coding DNA: TGTGCCAGCAGTCTGGGGGGCCCCTATGGCTACACCTTC. Residues: CASSLGGPYGYTF.

V and J are TRBV10-3 and TRBJ1-1; D possibly corresponds to TRBD1 (5 bases). The length of the CDR3 is 14 residues. Germline V gives CDR1 ENHRY, CDR2 SYGVKD. The V and J ends lost 0 bases and 3 bases respectively, with 8 bases between them. CDR3 DNA sequence: TGTGCCATCAGTGAGTCGGGACGTTACACTGAAGCTTTCTTT. Translated, it gives CAISESGRYTEAFF.

The rearrangement joins TRBV7-9 to TRBJ2-2; TRBD2 agrees at 11 bases. The CDR3 extends over 19 amino acids. The V gene end was trimmed by 5 bases and the J gene end by 1 base; junction bases not matched to a gene: 12. Looked up from germline, CDR1 is SEHNR and CDR2 is FQNEAQ (reference sequence). CDR3 region: CASSISGGLAVKNTGELFF. As DNA, the CDR3 is TGTGCCAGCAGCATTTCCGGGGGACTAGCGGTGAAGAACACCGGGGAGCTGTTTTTT.

This sequence joins TRBV5-8 and TRBJ1-2, with TRBD1 identical over 9 bases. The CDR3 is made up of 15 amino acids. Germline assignment: CDR1 SGHTS and CDR2 YDEGEE. V lost 4 bases to trimming and J lost 3 bases; unmatched junction nucleotides: 7. The CDR3 spells CASSGTGGADYGYTF. The CDR3 bases are TGTGCCAGCAGCGGTACAGGGGGCGCGGACTATGGCTACACCTTC. Combining the CDR3 with reference TRBV5-8 and TRBJ1-2 gives the whole variable domain EAGVTQSPTHLIKTRGQQATLRCSPISGHTSVYWYQQALGLGLQFLLWYDEGEERNRGNFPPRFSGRQFPNYSSELNVNALELEDSALYLCASSGTGGADYGYTFGSGTRLTVV.

This chain links TRBV4-1 with TRBJ2-1; perhaps TRBD1 as D (6 bases). The CDR3 extends over 15 amino acids. Trimming took 1 base from V and 4 from J, leaving 11 bases between them. Per germline, CDR1 MGHRA and CDR2 YSYEKL. CDR3 sequence (DNA): TGCGCCAGCAGCCAAGCCACCCAGGGGTACAATGAGCAGTTCTTC. It specifies CASSQATQGYNEQFF.

This rearrangement joins TRBV2 to TRBJ1-5; weak D call: TRBD1 (6 bases). This CDR3 region has 13 residues. V dropped 7 bases and J dropped 4 bases, with 11 bases sitting between them. Germline V lookup: CDR1 SNHLY, CDR2 FYNNEI. The CDR3 is CASTQGRNQPQHF. DNA for the CDR3: TGTGCCAGCACCCAGGGGCGGAATCAGCCCCAGCATTTT.

V gene TRBV5-4 combines with J gene TRBJ2-7; 7 bases line up with TRBD1. Germline lookup yields CDR1 SGHNT and CDR2 YYREEE (reference sequence). This CDR3 spans 14 amino acids. V was clipped by 5 bases and J by 0 bases; unmatched bases: 5. This CDR3 is CASRRDRSSYEQYF. CDR3 in DNA: TGTGCCAGCAGACGGGACAGAAGCTCCTACGAGCAGTACTTC.

The CDR3 sequence is CASSERGQTEAFF. CDR3 DNA sequence: TGTGCCAGCAGTGAAAGGGGGCAAACTGAAGCTTTCTTT. V usage is TRBV2 and J usage is TRBJ1-1; 7 bases map to TRBD1. There are 13 residues in the CDR3. Germline V lookup: CDR1 SNHLY, CDR2 FYNNEI. Trimming took 2 bases from V and 5 from J; bases not matched to a gene: 2.

The table lists this clone with a count of one. The chain employs TRBV12-5 and TRBJ2-1; perhaps D is TRBD1 or TRBD2 (5 bases each). V gave up 5 bases and J gave up 5 bases, with 19 bases separating them. CDR3 length equals 16 residues. CDR1 is LGHNT, CDR2 FRNRAP, per germline. For the CDR3, the DNA is TGTGCTAGTGGTCAAACCGGGACCGGCGAGGACAATGAGCAGTTCTTC. Translation gives CASGQTGTGEDNEQFF.

The chain joins TRBV9 to TRBJ2-2; 8 bases are shared with TRBD1. Looked up from germline, CDR1 is SGDLS and CDR2 is YYNGEE. The CDR3 runs to 15 residues. With V trimmed by 2 bases and J by 4 bases, 4 bases remained unmatched. CDR3 nucleotide sequence: TGTGCCAGCAGCGTCGGACAGGGCGCCACCGGGGAGCTGTTTTTT. This sequence encodes CASSVGQGATGELFF.

The V call is TRBV27, the J call TRBJ1-4; 8 nucleotides agree with TRBD1. The junction had 4 bases not matched to a gene; V was cut back by 4 bases and J by 6 bases. CDR3 length: 14 residues. In germline, CDR1 is MNHEY, CDR2 SMNVEV (reference sequence). The DNA of the CDR3 is TGTGCCAGCAGTTCAGACAGGGGAGATGAAAAACTGTTTTTT. Its translation: CASSSDRGDEKLFF.

This clone was counted only a few times. This sequence joins TRBV19 and TRBJ2-1; TRBD2 aligns across 12 bases. There are 14 residues in the CDR3. The germline V gene has CDR1 LNHDA and CDR2 SQIVND (reference sequence). V shed 2 bases and J 7 bases; nucleotides not matched to a gene: 0. For the CDR3, the DNA is TGTGCCAGTAGTATAACTAGCGGGAGGAATGAGCAGTTCTTC. Translation: CASSITSGRNEQFF. The full variable domain, its missing parts supplied by reference TRBV19 and TRBJ2-1, is DGGITQSPKYLFRKEGQNVTLSCEQNLNHDAMYWYRQDPGQGLRLIYYSQIVNDFQKGDIAEGYSVSREKKESFPLTVTSAQKNPTAFYLCASSITSGRNEQFFGPGTRLTVL.